This T cell receptor beta chain was identified in a study of blood T cell repertoires in COVID-19. Overall study: The study drew acute and convalescent COVID-19 samples from the United States, Italy and Spain. Sources were T cells, B-cell-depleted T cells, or PBMCs; the material itself was cDNA or gDNA.

In the authors' methods: Using reference gene primer amplification, nucleated cell counts were estimated. The protocol was immunoSEQ multiplex PCR, while the TCRdb copy is restricted to in-frame clones and leaves out a portion. The V and J calls and the clone size are those of that table, but D and trimming were determined from the DNA. In the table there are about 200,000 clones, about nine tenths of which are singletons. V lost 0 bases and J lost 6; bases outside the gene matches: 7. From germline, CDR1 is SGHTA and CDR2 FQGNSA. The CDR3 length is 16 residues. What was sequenced was peripheral blood. J is TRBJ2-1 and V is TRBV7-2, with 8 bases aligning to TRBD2. This sequence was found in a man younger than 30 with active or convalescent COVID-19. CDR3 bases: TGTGCCAGCAGCTTAGCCGGGACTAGTATCGTCAATGAGCAGTTCTTC. Protein product: CASSLAGTSIVNEQFF.